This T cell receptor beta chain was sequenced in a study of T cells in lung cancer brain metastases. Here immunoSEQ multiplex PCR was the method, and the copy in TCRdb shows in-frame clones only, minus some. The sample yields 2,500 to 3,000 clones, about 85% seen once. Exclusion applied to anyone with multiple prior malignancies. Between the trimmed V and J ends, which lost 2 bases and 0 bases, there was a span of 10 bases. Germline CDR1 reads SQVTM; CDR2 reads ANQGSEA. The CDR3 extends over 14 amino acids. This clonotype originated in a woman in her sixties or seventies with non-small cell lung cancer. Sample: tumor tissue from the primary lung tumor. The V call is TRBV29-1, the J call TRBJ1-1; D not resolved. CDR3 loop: CSVEKQPMNTEAFF. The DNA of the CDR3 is TGCAGCGTTGAAAAACAGCCCATGAACACTGAAGCTTTCTTT.